This T cell receptor (beta chain) comes out of a study of early T cells in non-severe SARS-CoV-2 infection. Whole-study context: Chains were unpaired, as sequencing was done on bulk RNA from unsorted whole blood.

Findings and caveats of the study: The study's VDJdb matching favored anti-spike CD8 responses and missed private and CD4 specificities.

Unique molecular identifiers were affixed to single, distinct cDNA molecules. TCRdb used MiXCR to reprocess the 5' RACE reads, holding one entry per CDR3 protein. Found here are approximately 76,000 distinct CDR3 sequences, around an eighth of them singletons; the top ten hold roughly 3%. A word on this clonotype: Its antigen is not identified.

The sample consisted of whole blood. The TCR sequence derives from an adult who was a healthcare worker with PCR-confirmed SARS-CoV-2 infection or an uninfected control (not recorded which).

The CDR3 coding sequence is TGTGCCAGCTCACCATTCACCGGGGAGCTGTTTTTT. Translated: CASSPFTGELFF. The chain links TRBV18 to TRBJ2-2; no clear D. Germline CDR1 reads KGHSH; CDR2 reads LQKENI. The CDR3 has 12 residues. Between the trimmed V and J ends, which lost 2 bases and 4 bases, there was a span of 2 bases.